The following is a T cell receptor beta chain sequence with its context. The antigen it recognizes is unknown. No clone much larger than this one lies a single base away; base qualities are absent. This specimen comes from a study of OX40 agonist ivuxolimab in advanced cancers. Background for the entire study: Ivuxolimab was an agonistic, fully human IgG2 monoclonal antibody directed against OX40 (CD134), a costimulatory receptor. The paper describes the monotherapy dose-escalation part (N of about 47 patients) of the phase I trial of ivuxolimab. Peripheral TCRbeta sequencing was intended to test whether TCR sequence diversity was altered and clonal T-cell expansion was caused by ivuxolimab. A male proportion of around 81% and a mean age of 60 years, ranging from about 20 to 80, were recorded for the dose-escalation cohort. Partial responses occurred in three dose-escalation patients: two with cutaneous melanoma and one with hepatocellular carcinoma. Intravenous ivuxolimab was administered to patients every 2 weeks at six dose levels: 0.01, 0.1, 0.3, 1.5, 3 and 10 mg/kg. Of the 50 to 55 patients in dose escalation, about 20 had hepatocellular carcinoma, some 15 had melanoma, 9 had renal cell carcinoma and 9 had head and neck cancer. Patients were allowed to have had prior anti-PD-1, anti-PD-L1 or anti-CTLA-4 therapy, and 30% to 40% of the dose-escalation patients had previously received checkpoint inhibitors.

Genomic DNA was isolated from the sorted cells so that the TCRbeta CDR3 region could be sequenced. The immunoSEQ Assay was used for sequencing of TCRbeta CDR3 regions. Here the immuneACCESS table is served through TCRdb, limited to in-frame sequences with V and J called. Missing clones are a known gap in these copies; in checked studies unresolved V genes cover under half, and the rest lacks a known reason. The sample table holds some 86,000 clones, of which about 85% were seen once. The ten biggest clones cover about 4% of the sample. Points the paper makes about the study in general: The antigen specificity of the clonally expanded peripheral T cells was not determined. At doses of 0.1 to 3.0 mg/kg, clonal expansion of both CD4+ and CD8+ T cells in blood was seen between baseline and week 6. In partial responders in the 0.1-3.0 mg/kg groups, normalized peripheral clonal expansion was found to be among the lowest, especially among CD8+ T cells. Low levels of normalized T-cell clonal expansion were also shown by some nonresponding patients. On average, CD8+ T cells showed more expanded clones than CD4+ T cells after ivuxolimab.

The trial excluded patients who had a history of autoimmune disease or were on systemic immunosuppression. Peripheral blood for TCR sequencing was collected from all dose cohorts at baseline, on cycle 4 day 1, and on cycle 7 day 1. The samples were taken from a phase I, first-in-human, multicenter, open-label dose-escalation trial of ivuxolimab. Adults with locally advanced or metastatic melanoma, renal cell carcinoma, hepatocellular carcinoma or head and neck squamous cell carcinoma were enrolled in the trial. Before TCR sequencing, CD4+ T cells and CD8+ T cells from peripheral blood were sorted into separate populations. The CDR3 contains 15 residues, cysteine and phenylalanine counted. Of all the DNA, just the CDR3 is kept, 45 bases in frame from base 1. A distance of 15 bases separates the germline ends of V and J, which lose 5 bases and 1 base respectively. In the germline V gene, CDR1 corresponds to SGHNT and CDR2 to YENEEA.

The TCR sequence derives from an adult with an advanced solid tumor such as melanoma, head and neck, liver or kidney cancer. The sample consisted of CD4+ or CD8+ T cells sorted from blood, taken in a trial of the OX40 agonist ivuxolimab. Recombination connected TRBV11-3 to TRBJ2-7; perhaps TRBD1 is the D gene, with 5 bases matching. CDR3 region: CASSPDSGFSYEQYF. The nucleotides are TGTGCCAGCAGCCCAGATTCAGGGTTTTCCTACGAGCAGTACTTC.